These 30 T cell receptor beta chains originate from one sample sequenced in a study of cytomegalovirus exposure and HLA in healthy donors. A multiplex PCR was run with 60 Vbeta primers and 13 Jbeta primers. Profiling relied on immunoSEQ multiplex PCR, and the TCRdb table lists in-frame clones only, not all of them. The repertoire holds under 250,000 clones, around four fifths seen once, with 3.8% in the top ten. Sequencing was performed on PBMCs. These receptors all come from a male donor in good health and CMV-seronegative.

The chain carries TRBV2 and TRBJ2-7; a weak D match, TRBD1 (6 bases). Germline V gene data show CDR1 as SNHLY and CDR2 as FYNNEI. The V end lost 6 bases, the J end lost 2 bases, and 11 bases lay between the germline ends. The CDR3 has 13 residues. The CDR3 protein is CASRPGTPYEQYF. The CDR3 DNA is TGTGCCAGCAGACCCGGGACACCCTACGAGCAGTACTTC. Looking up the rest from reference TRBV2 and TRBJ2-7 gives the full variable domain: EPEVTQTPSHQVTQMGQEVILRCVPISNHLYFYWYRQILGQKVEFLVSFYNNEISEKSEIFDDQFSVERPDGSNFTLKIRSTKLEDSAMYFCASRPGTPYEQYFGPGTRLTVT.

V gene TRBV6-5 combines with J gene TRBJ1-1; TRBD1 is a possible D gene (6 bases). Per the germline V gene, CDR1 is MNHEY and CDR2 is SVGAGI. V was clipped by 4 bases and J by 1 base, with 13 bases between them. CDR3 length: 15 amino acids. The CDR3 loop is CASSSRGGWNTEAFF. The CDR3 nucleotides read TGTGCCAGCAGTTCCAGGGGAGGGTGGAACACTGAAGCTTTCTTT.

The CDR3 here is CARTSGGSGRGTQYF. CDR3 DNA sequence: TGTGCCAGGACCTCCGGGGGTAGCGGGAGAGGTACGCAGTATTTT. This chain joins TRBV2 and TRBJ2-3; 9 positions match TRBD2. CDR1 and CDR2 from the germline V gene are SNHLY and FYNNEI. V lost 9 bases and J lost 8; bases outside the gene matches: 15. This CDR3 region has 15 residues.

This clone was detected only a few times. This sequence joins TRBV2 and TRBJ1-6; D is undetermined. The CDR3 consists of 14 residues. CDR1 is SNHLY, CDR2 FYNNEI, per germline. Trimming left V 4 bases short and J 0 bases short, with 4 bases between. The CDR3 reads CASSAGSYNSPLHF. In DNA form, the CDR3 reads TGTGCCAGCAGTGCGGGCTCCTATAATTCACCCCTCCACTTT.

The count of this clone is one. CDR3 nucleotide sequence: TGTGCCAGCAGGCGGCAGGGGGCTACAGATACGCAGTATTTT. This encodes CASRRQGATDTQYF. V and J are TRBV6-1 and TRBJ2-3, with 8 bases identical to TRBD1. This CDR3 spans 14 amino acids. Losses at the gene ends were 6 bases for V and 3 bases for J; bases not matched to a gene: 5. Germline V gene lookup returns CDR1 MNHNS and CDR2 SASEGT.

The chain is built from TRBV28 and TRBJ1-4; 7 bases are a match to TRBD1. CDR3 length equals 14 residues. Germline CDR1 and CDR2: MDHEN and SYDVKM. The ends lost 6 bases at V and 5 bases at J; junction bases unmatched: 6. For the CDR3, the DNA is TGTGCCAGCAGCCTGACAGGGAAGAATGAAAAACTGTTTTTT. This sequence encodes CASSLTGKNEKLFF. The full variable domain, rest sourced from reference TRBV28 and TRBJ1-4, is DVKVTQSSRYLVKRTGEKVFLECVQDMDHENMFWYRQDPGLGLRLIYFSYDVKMKEKGDIPEGYSVSREKKERFSLILESASTNQTSMYLCASSLTGKNEKLFFGSGTQLSVL.

The chain employs TRBV9 and TRBJ2-1; the match to TRBD2 covers 14 bases. CDR1 SGDLS and CDR2 YYNGEE come from the germline V gene. V trimming: 4 bases; J trimming: 7 bases; junction bases outside the gene matches: 4. This CDR3 is 15 amino acids long. The CDR3 DNA reads TGTGCCAGCAGCTTGACTAGCGGGAGGGAGAATGAGCAGTTCTTC. Translation gives CASSLTSGRENEQFF.

The chain couples TRBV9 to TRBJ2-5; perhaps TRBD1 as D (6 bases). This CDR3 is 16 amino acids long. The V gene lost 0 bases and the J gene lost 5 bases, with 17 bases spanning the gap. CDR1 SGDLS and CDR2 YYNGEE come from the germline V gene. For the CDR3, the DNA is TGTGCCAGCAGCGTAGCTTTGAGGGGGAGTGGGGAGACCCAGTACTTC. Encoded protein: CASSVALRGSGETQYF.

The chain couples TRBV11-1 to TRBJ2-5; tentatively, D is TRBD2 (6 bases). V lost 1 base and J 5 bases, leaving 8 bases between the germline ends. The CDR3 spans 13 residues. CDR1 is SGHAT and CDR2 is FQDESV in the germline V gene (reference sequence). The CDR3 region has the DNA TGTGCCAGCAGCTTAGTGGAGGGGGAGACCCAGTACTTC. Its translation: CASSLVEGETQYF.

The rearrangement links TRBV5-1 to TRBJ1-5; 7 bases agree with TRBD1. The V gene's germline CDR1 is SGHRS and CDR2 YFSETQ. The CDR3 contains 14 residues. V lost 0 bases and J lost 4; bases outside the gene matches: 1. The chain's CDR3 is CASSLAGGNQPQHF. The DNA for the CDR3 is TGCGCCAGCAGCTTGGCAGGGGGGAATCAGCCCCAGCATTTT.

This clone was recorded at least ten times. The V and J genes are TRBV21-1 and TRBJ2-6; the DNA was not compared with TRBD2, the D call given in the table. TRBV21-1 is described as a pseudogene. There are 15 residues in the CDR3. CDR3 coding DNA: TGTGCCAGCAGCACCTACGCCTCTGGGGCCAACGTCCTGACTTTC. Its translation: CASSTYASGANVLTF.

This chain uses TRBV29-1 with TRBJ1-2; 7 positions agree with TRBD1. The CDR3 covers 16 residues. The ends lost 3 bases at V and 5 bases at J; junction bases unmatched: 15. Germline assignment: CDR1 SQVTM and CDR2 ANQGSEA. The CDR3 region is CSVDRPSGTALYGYTF. CDR3 coding DNA: TGCAGCGTTGACCGACCCTCCGGGACAGCCCTATATGGCTACACCTTC.

This clone appeared a single time. The chain is built from TRBV25-1 and TRBJ2-3; 9 bases are shared with TRBD1. Trimming took 3 bases from V and 7 from J; bases not matched to a gene: 11. The CDR3 runs 16 residues. Germline values: CDR1 MGHDK, CDR2 SYGVNS. This CDR3 reads CASSETPGQGRNTQYF. The CDR3 nucleotides are TGTGCCAGCAGTGAGACCCCGGGACAGGGAAGAAATACGCAGTATTTT.

The chain combines TRBV7-6 with TRBJ2-7; the D gene is possibly TRBD1 (5 bases). Germline V gives CDR1 SGHVS, CDR2 FNYEAQ. The V and J ends lost 5 bases and 0 bases respectively, with 14 bases between them. The CDR3 spans 15 residues. The CDR3 is CASSQGSGSSYEQYF. The CDR3 DNA reads TGTGCCAGCAGCCAGGGATCTGGCTCCTCCTACGAGCAGTACTTC.

V usage is TRBV5-1 and J usage is TRBJ2-7, with D perhaps matching TRBD1 (6 bases). The CDR3 covers 16 residues. Per the germline V gene, CDR1 is SGHRS and CDR2 is YFSETQ. V lost 0 bases and J lost 5, with 18 bases in between. The CDR3 DNA reads TGCGCCAGCAGCTTGGATGGGGGCGTTGATATCCACGAGCAGTACTTC. It translates to CASSLDGGVDIHEQYF.

The rearrangement links TRBV27 to TRBJ1-1; no reliable D call. The length of the CDR3 is 16 residues. Trimming shortened V by 3 bases and J by 1 base, and 15 bases separated the two germline ends. The germline CDR1 and CDR2 sequences are MNHEY and SMNVEV (reference sequence). This CDR3 is CASSLVLATSNTEAFF. CDR3 nucleotide sequence: TGTGCCAGCAGTTTGGTCCTGGCGACATCGAACACTGAAGCTTTCTTT.

This chain uses TRBV19 with TRBJ1-1, with a possible D match to TRBD1 (5 bases). Germline V gene sequence: CDR1 LNHDA, CDR2 SQIVND (reference sequence). The CDR3 covers 12 residues. The ends were cut back, 7 bases at V and 8 bases at J, with 14 bases in the middle. This CDR3 reads CASKGGAREAFF. The CDR3 nucleotides read TGTGCCAGTAAAGGCGGGGCGAGAGAAGCTTTCTTT.

V and J are TRBV7-2 and TRBJ2-3; 9 bases line up with TRBD2. This CDR3 is 18 amino acids long. J gave up 2 bases and V 4 bases, and 13 bases lay outside the gene matches. The germline V gene encodes CDR1 SGHTA and CDR2 FQGNSA. CDR3 loop: CASSSPRGTSRDTDTQYF. In DNA, the CDR3 is TGTGCCAGCAGCTCACCCCGCGGGACTAGCAGAGACACAGATACGCAGTATTTT.

The V gene is TRBV5-4, the J gene TRBJ1-5; no firm D call. The CDR3 contains 18 residues. CDR1 and CDR2 from the germline V gene are SGHNT and YYREEE (reference sequence). Deletions cut 0 bases from V and 9 bases from J, with 25 bases between. In DNA, the CDR3 is TGTGCCAGCAGCTTGGCCCTCTGGAGGCGGGGAGTAGTTGGGCCCCAGCATTTT. It codes for CASSLALWRRGVVGPQHF.

This clone was picked up one time. The chain recombines TRBV19 with TRBJ2-5; D is possibly TRBD1 (6 bases). V was trimmed by 3 bases and J by 1 base, leaving 9 bases between them. The germline V gene encodes CDR1 LNHDA and CDR2 SQIVND (reference sequence). The CDR3 is made up of 14 amino acids. The CDR3 reads CASSIQGRQETQYF. DNA for the CDR3: TGTGCCAGTAGTATCCAGGGGCGCCAAGAGACCCAGTACTTC.

The J gene is TRBJ2-3, the V gene TRBV6-4, with D possibly being TRBD2 (6 bases). Trimming pared 2 bases from V and 2 bases from J, leaving 17 bases between. The germline CDR1 and CDR2 sequences are MRHNA and SNTAGT. The CDR3 has 17 amino acids. The DNA for the CDR3 is TGTGCCAGCAGTGACCATCGGACACGGGGACTCACAGATACGCAGTATTTT. This sequence encodes CASSDHRTRGLTDTQYF.

The chain joins TRBV28 to TRBJ2-7; D gene ambiguous. V lost 5 bases to trimming and J lost 2 bases, with 10 bases between them. This CDR3 region has 13 residues. Germline V gene data show CDR1 as MDHEN and CDR2 as SYDVKM. CDR3 sequence: CASSTQKPYEQYF. The CDR3 nucleotides read TGTGCCAGCAGTACACAGAAACCCTACGAGCAGTACTTC.

This chain connects TRBV6-6 to TRBJ2-2; a weak D match, TRBD2 (6 bases). The V end was cut by 6 bases, the J end by 2 bases, with 10 bases between. The germline gives CDR1 MNHNY, CDR2 SVGAGI (reference sequence). CDR3 length: 14 residues. The CDR3 is CASRGTANTGELFF. The CDR3 nucleotides read TGTGCCAGCAGGGGGACTGCTAACACCGGGGAGCTGTTTTTT.

This clone came up once. The chain uses TRBV7-8 and TRBJ2-1, with D possibly TRBD1 on 6 matching bases. V shed 8 bases and J shed 5 bases, with 10 bases lying between them. Per the germline V gene, CDR1 is SGHVS and CDR2 is FQNEAQ. The CDR3 length is 12 residues. For the CDR3, the DNA is TGTGCCAGCGGGGGACAAGACAATGAGCAGTTCTTC. Encoded protein: CASGGQDNEQFF.

This chain links TRBV5-5 with TRBJ1-4, with D perhaps TRBD1 (5 bases). Trimming removed 3 bases from V and 5 bases from J, with 23 bases in between. Germline assignment: CDR1 SGHKS and CDR2 YYEKEE (reference sequence). The CDR3 covers 18 residues. DNA of the CDR3: TGTGCCAGCAGCTCCACCGGAGGGAAAGCGGGGGTAAATGAAAAACTGTTTTTT. Translated: CASSSTGGKAGVNEKLFF.

The CDR3 is CASSPGQVYNEQFF. For the CDR3, the DNA is TGTGCCAGCAGCCCGGGACAGGTCTACAATGAGCAGTTCTTC. The chain carries TRBV7-2 and TRBJ2-1; 8 nucleotides line up with TRBD1. The V and J ends lost 5 bases and 3 bases, in that order; junction bases with no gene match: 3. Germline CDR1 is SGHTA and CDR2 is FQGNSA. The CDR3 has 14 amino acids.

This sequence joins TRBV7-3 and TRBJ2-2, with 15 bases lining up with TRBD2. Germline CDR1 is SGHTA and CDR2 is FQGTGA. The CDR3 has 18 amino acids. Trimming at V came to 2 bases and at J to 2 bases, leaving 3 bases not matched to a gene. The CDR3 nucleotides read TGTGCCAGCAGCTTATGGACTAGCGGGAGGGTTAACACCGGGGAGCTGTTTTTT. Translating gives CASSLWTSGRVNTGELFF.

The V and J genes are TRBV5-1 and TRBJ2-3; the match to TRBD2 covers 7 bases. The length of the CDR3 is 16 residues. Germline V gene data show CDR1 as SGHRS and CDR2 as YFSETQ. The ends lost 5 bases at V and 2 bases at J; junction bases unmatched: 11. CDR3 DNA: TGCGCCAGCAGTTCAGAACTCCTAGCGGCCACAGATACGCAGTATTTT. Residues: CASSSELLAATDTQYF.

This clone was picked up one time. This sequence joins TRBV11-3 and TRBJ2-2, with 12 bases that match TRBD1. CDR1 is SGHNT and CDR2 is YENEEA in the germline V gene. The CDR3 has 15 residues. V shed 5 bases and J 10 bases; nucleotides not matched to a gene: 8. This CDR3 reads CASSADGTGGTELFF. As DNA, the CDR3 is TGTGCCAGCAGCGCTGACGGGACAGGGGGCACGGAGCTGTTTTTT.

The chain carries TRBV2 and TRBJ2-7; 8 bases match TRBD1. The V and J ends lost 5 bases and 6 bases, in that order; junction bases with no gene match: 12. CDR1 is SNHLY, CDR2 FYNNEI, per germline. This CDR3 is built from 15 residues. CDR3: CASSTQTGAVSEQYF. The CDR3 DNA reads TGTGCCAGCAGTACCCAGACAGGGGCTGTATCCGAGCAGTACTTC.